Only a few counts were recorded for the clone carrying this T cell receptor beta chain. The sample is drawn from a study of blood T cells in healthy people across ages. The germline V gene encodes CDR1 SGHTA and CDR2 FQGNSA. The V and J ends lost 4 bases and 8 bases, in that order; junction bases with no gene match: 8. The CDR3 loop spans 14 amino acids. PCR was performed a second time for roughly 7 to 12 cycles using a sample-barcoded 5' primer and a J-beta primer mix. TCRdb reprocessed the 5' RACE reads via MiXCR and lists one record per CDR3 protein. The sample holds hundreds of thousands of distinct CDR3 sequences; around 49% are singletons and the top ten take about 32%.

The TCR originated in a woman in her fifties or sixties in good health. Sequenced sample: blood. The chain combines TRBV7-2 with TRBJ2-1; 7 nucleotides line up with TRBD1. The CDR3 coding sequence is TGTGCCAGCAGCTCGAGAGAGGGGGCTTATGAGCAGTTCTTC. Residues: CASSSREGAYEQFF.